These T cell receptor beta chains were read from a single sample in a study of cytomegalovirus exposure and HLA in healthy donors. Data came from immunoSEQ multiplex PCR; TCRdb stores just in-frame clones and leaves some out. This table holds about 170,000 clones, about four fifths found once. The sequenced sample consisted of PBMCs. The receptors stem from a woman between 18 and 29 years old in good health and CMV-seropositive. The conserved cysteine and the conserved F or W are not part of the CDR3 here.

CDR3aa: AITSEWLADTGELF
j_gene: TRBJ2-2
v_gene: TRBV10-3

CDR3aa: ASSLGTGKSYT
j_gene: TRBJ1-2
v_gene: TRBV7-9

CDR3aa: ASSYPGLYGYT
j_gene: TRBJ1-2
v_gene: TRBV6-1

CDR3aa: ASGQGADGELF
j_gene: TRBJ2-2
v_gene: TRBV5-1

CDR3aa: ASSTRPGQGAYNYGYT
j_gene: TRBJ1-2
v_gene: TRBV27

CDR3aa: ASSQKGQGSNTEAF
j_gene: TRBJ1-1
v_gene: TRBV4-2

CDR3aa: ASSHKSDRGETDTQY
j_gene: TRBJ2-3
v_gene: TRBV4-2

CDR3aa: SGGGVTEAF
j_gene: TRBJ1-1
v_gene: TRBV20-1

CDR3aa: ASRHGEETQY
j_gene: TRBJ2-5
v_gene: TRBV6-9

CDR3aa: ASNRAGGGINEQF
j_gene: TRBJ2-1
v_gene: TRBV2

CDR3aa: ASRLQQRGTANEKLF
j_gene: TRBJ1-4
v_gene: TRBV2

CDR3aa: ASAINPHLGTVSYNEQF
j_gene: TRBJ2-1
v_gene: TRBV12-5

CDR3aa: ASSTQGNTEAF
j_gene: TRBJ1-1
v_gene: TRBV7-9

CDR3aa: ASSRDRGVLF
j_gene: TRBJ2-2
v_gene: TRBV6-5

CDR3aa: ASTQPRGFGANVLT
j_gene: TRBJ2-6
v_gene: TRBV11-1

CDR3aa: ASGIGLAGDTDTQY
j_gene: TRBJ2-3
v_gene: TRBV13

CDR3aa: ASSPTGQGASNTEAF
j_gene: TRBJ1-1
v_gene: TRBV5-8

CDR3aa: ASSYLVRAQETQY
j_gene: TRBJ2-5
v_gene: TRBV6-5

CDR3aa: ASSSPPGGQPQH
j_gene: TRBJ1-5
v_gene: TRBV5-8

CDR3aa: AIKADQETQY
j_gene: TRBJ2-5
v_gene: TRBV10-3

CDR3aa: ASSQVSTGALLGTDTQY
j_gene: TRBJ2-3
v_gene: TRBV14

CDR3aa: ASSSGGRPGGYT
j_gene: TRBJ1-2
v_gene: TRBV5-4

CDR3aa: ASRSRGGSTDTQY
j_gene: TRBJ2-3
v_gene: TRBV6-5

CDR3aa: ASSIRDRGAEAF
j_gene: TRBJ1-1
v_gene: TRBV9

CDR3aa: ASGQGATNEKLF
j_gene: TRBJ1-4
v_gene: TRBV6-1

CDR3aa: ASSSQVWQPQH
j_gene: TRBJ1-5
v_gene: TRBV27

CDR3aa: ASSLGASGVEQY
j_gene: TRBJ2-7
v_gene: TRBV7-9

CDR3aa: ASSEHRGHQETQY
j_gene: TRBJ2-5
v_gene: TRBV25-1

CDR3aa: ASSRLLWTVIQPQH
j_gene: TRBJ1-5
v_gene: TRBV7-9

CDR3aa: AWSPPPDRGDYNSPLH
j_gene: TRBJ1-6
v_gene: TRBV30

CDR3aa: ASSLEGLRTASDGYT
j_gene: TRBJ1-2
v_gene: TRBV11-2

CDR3aa: ASSRTGGTGYT
j_gene: TRBJ1-2
v_gene: TRBV7-8

CDR3aa: ASSSSGTSGVEQY
j_gene: TRBJ2-7
v_gene: TRBV5-4

CDR3aa: ASSPPGHVNEKLF
j_gene: TRBJ1-4
v_gene: TRBV28

CDR3aa: ASSEPGARPTEAF
j_gene: TRBJ1-1
v_gene: TRBV25-1

CDR3aa: ASSLLNTRQETQY
j_gene: TRBJ2-5
v_gene: TRBV7-2

CDR3aa: SAPISSGYT
j_gene: TRBJ1-2
v_gene: TRBV20-1